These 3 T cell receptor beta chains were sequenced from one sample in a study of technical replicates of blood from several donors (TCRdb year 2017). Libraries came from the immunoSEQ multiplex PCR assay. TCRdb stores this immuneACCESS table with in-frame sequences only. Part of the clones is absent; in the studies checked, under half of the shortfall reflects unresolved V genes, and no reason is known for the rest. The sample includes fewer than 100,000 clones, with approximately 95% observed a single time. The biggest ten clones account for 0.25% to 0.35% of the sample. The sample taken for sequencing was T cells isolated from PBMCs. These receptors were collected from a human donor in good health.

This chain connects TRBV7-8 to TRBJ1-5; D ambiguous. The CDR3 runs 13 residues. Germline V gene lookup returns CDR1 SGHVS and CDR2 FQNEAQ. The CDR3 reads CAAGEGGNQPQHF. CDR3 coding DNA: TGTGCAGCCGGGGAGGGTGGCAATCAGCCCCAGCATTTT.

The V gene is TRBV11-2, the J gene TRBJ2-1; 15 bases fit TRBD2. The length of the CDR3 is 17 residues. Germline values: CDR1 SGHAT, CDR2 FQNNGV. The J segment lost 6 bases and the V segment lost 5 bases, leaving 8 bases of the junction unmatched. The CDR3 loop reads CASSPIGLAGGSNEQFF. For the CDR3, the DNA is TGTGCCAGCAGCCCCATTGGACTAGCGGGAGGGTCCAATGAGCAGTTCTTC.

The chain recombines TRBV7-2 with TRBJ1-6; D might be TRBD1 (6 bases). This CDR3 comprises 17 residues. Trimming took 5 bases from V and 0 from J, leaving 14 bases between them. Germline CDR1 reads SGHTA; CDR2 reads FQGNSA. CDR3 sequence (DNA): TGTGCCAGCAGCCCACACAGGGCCCGCTCCTATAATTCACCCCTCCACTTT. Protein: CASSPHRARSYNSPLHF.